This record concerns one T cell receptor beta chain sequence. Its antigen remains unidentified. The PCR ran on 60 Vbeta and 13 Jbeta primers. Using immunoSEQ multiplex PCR, the repertoire was profiled, and TCRdb retains in-frame clones only, with some absent. This table lists 100,000 to 150,000 clones. Trimming took off 7 bases at V and 0 bases at J, with 18 bases between the two ends. The CDR3 covers 16 residues. Germline V gene lookup returns CDR1 MDHEN and CDR2 SYDVKM. The sample originates from a study of cytomegalovirus exposure and HLA in healthy donors. Study-wide results and limits: Across donors, most TCRs were seen rarely, yet some public ones were widespread. Analyses of presence and absence presupposed an approximately uniform sequencing depth across donors.

Sequenced input: PBMCs. This sequence originates from a man younger than 45 in good health and CMV-seronegative. The chain joins TRBV28 to TRBJ1-2; the D is unclear. In DNA form, the CDR3 reads TGTGCCAGCACGGCGTCTCTAGCCCCTTCTAACTATGGCTACACCTTC. Amino acids: CASTASLAPSNYGYTF.